These 4 T cell receptor beta chains came from one sample sequenced in a study of cytotoxic CD8 clonotypes in ibrutinib-treated CLL. The assay was immunoSEQ multiplex PCR, and TCRdb's table has in-frame clones only and misses some. The sample includes 160,000 or so clones, about 80% seen only once; the top ten take roughly 4.5%. The specimen was PBMCs, collected after 24 months of ibrutinib treatment. The receptors derive from a human donor with chronic lymphocytic leukemia.

This chain connects TRBV5-1 to TRBJ2-1; 8 positions match TRBD2. Germline V gives CDR1 SGHRS, CDR2 YFSETQ. The CDR3 sequence is 14 residues long. With 5 bases clipped from V and 7 bases from J, the junction kept 8 bases outside the gene matches. Written as DNA, the CDR3 is TGCGCCAGCAGTTCCAAGACTAGCGATAATGAGCAGTTCTTC. It is translated as CASSSKTSDNEQFF.

The chain joins TRBV19 to TRBJ2-5; 7 nucleotides line up with TRBD1. This CDR3 has 14 residues. CDR1 LNHDA and CDR2 SQIVND come from the germline V gene (reference sequence). The J segment lost 1 base and the V segment lost 5 bases, leaving 4 bases of the junction unmatched. The DNA of the CDR3 is TGTGCCAGTAGTCCCCACAGGGGCCAAGAGACCCAGTACTTC. Encoded protein: CASSPHRGQETQYF. Drawing the rest from reference TRBV19 and TRBJ2-5, the complete variable domain is DGGITQSPKYLFRKEGQNVTLSCEQNLNHDAMYWYRQDPGQGLRLIYYSQIVNDFQKGDIAEGYSVSREKKESFPLTVTSAQKNPTAFYLCASSPHRGQETQYFGPGTRLLVL.

The V gene is TRBV28, the J gene TRBJ1-4; D gene uncertain. V was trimmed by 3 bases and J by 4 bases, leaving 12 bases between them. CDR3 length: 15 residues. Germline CDR1 MDHEN, CDR2 SYDVKM. The CDR3 nucleotides read TGTGCCAGCAGTTTTGCCCCCGGGATTAATGAAAAACTGTTTTTT. Encoded protein: CASSFAPGINEKLFF.

V usage is TRBV5-1 and J usage is TRBJ1-3; D remains ambiguous. The ends were cut back, 4 bases at V and 1 base at J, with 15 bases in the middle. CDR3 length equals 16 residues. The germline V gene has CDR1 SGHRS and CDR2 YFSETQ. The CDR3: CASSLRAITSGNTIYF. For the CDR3, the DNA is TGCGCCAGCAGCCTGCGGGCCATAACGTCTGGAAACACCATATATTTT.